This TCR beta chain emerged from a study of identical twins. Study-level findings and limits: Partly confounded zero-insertion analyses could result from invariant MAIT and iNKT cells.

CDR3 length: 14 residues. The germline V gene has CDR1 SEHNR and CDR2 FQNEAQ (reference sequence). The V gene lost 6 bases and the J gene lost 2 bases, with 13 bases spanning the gap. From the 5' RACE reads, TCRdb called clonotypes with MiXCR, one entry per CDR3 protein. The data hold about 280,000 distinct CDR3 sequences, with about 8% observed a single time. This clonotype occurred many times. Its target is unknown. The sample also formed part of further work on yellow fever vaccine responses in identical twins.

This rearrangement joins TRBV7-9 to TRBJ2-5; a weak D match, TRBD1 (6 bases). This receptor was identified in a woman in her late teens or twenties in good health. The specimen was memory (CD45RO+) T cells sorted from blood. Here the CDR3 reads CASRQQGQQETQYF. The CDR3, as DNA: TGTGCCAGCAGACAACAAGGACAGCAAGAGACCCAGTACTTC.